This T cell receptor (beta chain) was observed in a study of T cell responses to AZD1222 COVID-19 vaccine. Findings and caveats of the study: As reported, nearly half of all spike-specific TCRs target variant regions that are unmutated. Repertoire samples came only from after the peak T cell response.

A single count supports this clone. The antigen is unknown. Sequencing was performed with immunoSEQ multiplex PCR; in TCRdb, only in-frame clones are kept and a portion is missing. The table records roughly 80,000 clones, less than 95% of them present only once. In germline, CDR1 is WSHSY, CDR2 SAAADI. Trimming took 2 bases from V and 4 from J; bases not matched to a gene: 11. CDR3 length: 17 amino acids. V is TRBV10-2 and J is TRBJ2-5; 9 bases map to TRBD2. The sequence was collected from an adult who received the AZD1222 COVID-19 vaccine. Sequencing used peripheral blood, obtained 28 days after the second AZD1222 dose. The CDR3: CASSETLGTSRGETQYF. The CDR3 region has the DNA TGCGCCAGCAGTGAGACCCTGGGGACTAGCCGAGGAGAGACCCAGTACTTC.